The rows below give T cell receptor beta chains drawn from one sample of a study of T cells in localized non-small cell lung cancer. Assay used: immunoSEQ multiplex PCR; TCRdb lists only in-frame clones, some missing. The sample shows 30,000 to 40,000 clones, roughly 90% of them seen only once. The specimen comprised peripheral blood, sampled before any cancer treatment. Source of these receptors: a woman between 35 and 70 years old with stage I lung adenocarcinoma. CDR3s include the opening cysteine and the closing phenylalanine or tryptophan. D genes are given only for firm matches. Size tells how often a clone was seen (once, few, many) or the class of an expanded clone, and some rows leave it out.

- | TRBJ1-2 | TRBV5-1 | TRBD1 | CASTLFAGGNGYTF | TGCGCCAGCACCCTATTTGCAGGGGGCAATGGCTACACCTTC
- | TRBJ1-1 | TRBV13 | - | CASSPSHLRDGTEAFF | TGTGCCAGCAGCCCATCGCATCTTAGAGATGGCACTGAAGCTTTCTTT
- | TRBJ1-5 | TRBV6-5 | - | CASRTAGSGNQPQHF | TGTGCCAGCAGGACCGCTGGATCGGGCAATCAGCCCCAGCATTTT
medium-sized | TRBJ1-2 | TRBV2 | - | CASGPPRYGYTF | TGTGCCAGCGGTCCGCCTCGGTATGGCTACACCTTC
- | TRBJ2-3 | TRBV9 | - | CASSRLTDTQYF | TGTGCCAGCAGCCGTTTGACAGATACGCAGTATTTT
- | TRBJ1-2 | TRBV2 | TRBD1 | CASSEDRESGYTF | TGTGCCAGCAGTGAGGACAGGGAGTCTGGCTACACCTTC
- | TRBJ1-3 | TRBV7-9 | - | CASSIKDSLSGNTIYF | TGTGCCAGCAGCATAAAGGACAGCCTCTCTGGAAACACCATATATTTT
- | TRBJ2-5 | TRBV5-6 | TRBD1 | CASSFPMRRDRGSETQYF | TGTGCCAGCAGCTTCCCCATGAGACGAGACAGGGGGTCGGAGACCCAGTACTTC
few | TRBJ2-2 | TRBV7-9 | TRBD2 | CASSSDFRGAGELFF | TGTGCCAGCAGCTCGGACTTCCGGGGGGCCGGGGAGCTGTTTTTT
- | TRBJ2-3 | TRBV5-6 | - | CASSFTDTQYF | TGTGCCAGCAGCTTCACGGATACGCAGTATTTT
- | TRBJ2-1 | TRBV7-8 | TRBD1 | CASSAGTGGKYNEQFF | TGTGCCAGCAGCGCGGGGACAGGGGGCAAGTACAATGAGCAGTTCTTC
- | TRBJ1-4 | TRBV6-6 | TRBD1 | CASSYSGTANEKLFF | TGTGCCAGCAGTTACTCCGGGACAGCTAATGAAAAACTGTTTTTT
- | TRBJ2-7 | TRBV9 | - | CASSVGGQAEQYF | TGTGCCAGCAGCGTAGGGGGGCAGGCCGAGCAGTACTTC
once | TRBJ1-5 | TRBV7-2 | - | CASSFYAQNQPQHF | TGTGCCAGCAGCTTTTACGCTCAGAATCAGCCCCAGCATTTT